This TCR beta chain is from a study of Ad26.COV2.S vaccination and SARS-CoV-2 variants. Findings of the study overall: Measurements of TCR breadth and depth may have given underestimates of the total T cell responses.

The data were produced by immunoSEQ multiplex PCR, yet TCRdb's version contains in-frame clones alone and is incomplete. The sample lists just over 350,000 clones, 92% occurring once. This clone was observed a few times. As yet, its antigen is unknown. Germline values: CDR1 SEHNR, CDR2 FQNEAQ (reference sequence). The CDR3 spans 12 residues. The trim removed 3 bases at V and 7 bases at J, leaving 1 base unmatched. J is TRBJ1-1 and V is TRBV7-9, with 8 positions matching TRBD1. The sequence came from a human donor who had recovered from COVID-19. Sequences were derived from peripheral blood, sampled after recovery from COVID-19. CDR3 DNA sequence: TGTGCCAGCAGCTTTGGACAGGGTGAAGCTTTCTTT. This encodes CASSFGQGEAFF.